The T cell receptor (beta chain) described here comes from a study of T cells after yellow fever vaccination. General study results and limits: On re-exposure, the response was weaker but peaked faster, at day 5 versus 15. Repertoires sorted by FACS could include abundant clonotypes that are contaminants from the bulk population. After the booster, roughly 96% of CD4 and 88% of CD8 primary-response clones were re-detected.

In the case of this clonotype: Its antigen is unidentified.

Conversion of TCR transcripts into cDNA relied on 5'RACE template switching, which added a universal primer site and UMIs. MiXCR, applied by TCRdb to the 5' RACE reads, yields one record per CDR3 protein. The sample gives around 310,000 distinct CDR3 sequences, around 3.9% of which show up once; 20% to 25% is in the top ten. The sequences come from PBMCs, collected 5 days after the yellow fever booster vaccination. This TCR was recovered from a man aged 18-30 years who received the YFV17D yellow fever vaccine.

Here the CDR3 reads CASSQRNLEQFF. The CDR3, as DNA: TGTGCCAGCTCGCAAAGAAACCTTGAGCAGTTCTTC. This sequence joins TRBV18 and TRBJ2-1, with D uncertain. Germline values: CDR1 KGHSH, CDR2 LQKENI. The germline V and J ends were trimmed by 6 bases and 9 bases, with 12 bases remaining between them. This CDR3 spans 12 amino acids.